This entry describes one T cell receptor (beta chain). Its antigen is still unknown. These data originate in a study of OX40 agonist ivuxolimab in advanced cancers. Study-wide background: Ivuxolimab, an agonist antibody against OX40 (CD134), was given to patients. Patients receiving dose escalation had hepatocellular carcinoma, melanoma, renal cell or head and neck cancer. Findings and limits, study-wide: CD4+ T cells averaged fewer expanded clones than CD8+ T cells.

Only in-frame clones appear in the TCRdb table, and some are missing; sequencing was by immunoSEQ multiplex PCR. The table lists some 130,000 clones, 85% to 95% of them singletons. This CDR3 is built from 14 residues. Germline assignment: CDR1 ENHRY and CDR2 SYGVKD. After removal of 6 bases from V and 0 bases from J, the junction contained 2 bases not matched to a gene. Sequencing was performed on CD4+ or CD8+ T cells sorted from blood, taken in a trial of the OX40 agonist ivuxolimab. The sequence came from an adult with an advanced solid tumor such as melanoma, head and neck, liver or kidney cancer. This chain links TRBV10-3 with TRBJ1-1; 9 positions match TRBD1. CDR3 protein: CAIRGQGMNTEAFF. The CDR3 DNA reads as TGTGCCATCAGGGGACAGGGCATGAACACTGAAGCTTTCTTT.